This TCR beta chain was identified in a study of T-cell memory formation after mild COVID-19. This clonotype was counted between two and nine times. A single record per CDR3 protein comes from TCRdb applying MiXCR to the 5' RACE reads. Among over 150,000 distinct CDR3 sequences listed, about an eighth were seen once. CDR3 length: 15 amino acids. With V trimmed by 0 bases and J by 1 base, 2 bases remained unmatched. Per germline, CDR1 KGHSH and CDR2 LQKENI. What was sequenced was PBMCs or a T cell subset sorted from them (not recorded which). The TCR was taken from a man younger than 35 who had mild COVID-19 (a few samples of this study predate the infection). Cell type and time point are not known. The J gene is TRBJ1-1, the V gene TRBV18; TRBD1 matches at 7 bases. The CDR3: CASSPPGQSNTEAFF. Written as DNA, the CDR3 is TGTGCCAGCTCACCACCGGGACAGTCGAACACTGAAGCTTTCTTT.